Shown below are 4 T cell receptor beta chains from a single sample sequenced in a study of OX40 agonist ivuxolimab in advanced cancers. The library was generated by the immunoSEQ multiplex PCR assay. Held by TCRdb, this immuneACCESS table contains in-frame sequences only and omits some clones. Under half of the omission traces to an unresolved V gene where checked; the cause of the rest is unknown. This sample gives approximately 58,000 clones in total; about 85% of them show up just once. About 0.76% of the sample rests with the top ten. Sequences were derived from CD4+ or CD8+ T cells sorted from blood, sampled in a trial of the OX40 agonist ivuxolimab. All receptors come from an adult with an advanced solid tumor such as melanoma, head and neck, liver or kidney cancer.

The J gene is TRBJ2-7, the V gene TRBV5-4; 10 bases fit TRBD1. V was pared by 5 bases and J by 5 bases, with 4 bases of the junction left unmatched. This CDR3 is built from 13 residues. Germline V gene lookup returns CDR1 SGHNT and CDR2 YYREEE (reference sequence). The CDR3 sequence is CASSGQGVHEQYF. The DNA of the CDR3 is TGTGCCAGCAGTGGACAGGGGGTCCACGAGCAGTACTTC.

The chain carries TRBV5-5 and TRBJ2-1, with a tentative D call TRBD2 (5 bases). Germline V gives CDR1 SGHKS, CDR2 YYEKEE (reference sequence). The CDR3 length is 18 residues. The ends were cut back, 6 bases at V and 0 bases at J, with 22 bases in the middle. The CDR3: CASISLIGGESSYNEQFF. CDR3 coding DNA: TGTGCCAGCATCTCATTGATAGGAGGAGAGAGCTCCTACAATGAGCAGTTCTTC.

The chain carries TRBV2 and TRBJ2-3; 7 bases line up with TRBD1. Germline CDR1 SNHLY, CDR2 FYNNEI. J was trimmed by 4 bases and V by 6 bases; bases with no gene match: 10. CDR3 size: 15 residues. The CDR3 DNA is TGTGCCAGCAGACCTACAGGGGTGGGCGCAGATACGCAGTATTTT. Residues: CASRPTGVGADTQYF.

The V call is TRBV19, the J call TRBJ1-3; D is ambiguous. CDR3 length: 13 amino acids. The V and J ends lost 3 bases and 7 bases respectively, with 10 bases between them. Germline CDR1 LNHDA, CDR2 SQIVND (reference sequence). CDR3 sequence reads: CASSISGRNTIYF. The CDR3 region has the DNA TGTGCCAGTAGTATTTCGGGCCGCAACACCATATATTTT.